A selection of T cell receptor beta chains follows, all from one sample in a study of blood T cell repertoires in COVID-19. The repertoire was sequenced with immunoSEQ multiplex PCR; TCRdb's copy has only in-frame clones and lacks some. The sample yields some 130,000 clones, 85% to 90% seen once. Sequenced material: peripheral blood. All receptors derive from a man aged 55 to 69 with COVID-19, enrolled during active disease. Both conserved end residues are part of each CDR3. Each record gives: V gene, clone size, D gene, J gene, CDR3 DNA, CDR3 protein. A D gene is named only where the DNA matches it firmly. For some rows the clone size is stated as once, few or many, or as a class when expanded; others skip it.

V gene: TRBV7-2; clone size: .; D gene: TRBD2; J gene: TRBJ2-5; CDR3 DNA: TGTGCCAGCAGCTTGGGACCCGGGACTAGCGGTCGAGAGACCCAGTACTTC; CDR3 protein: CASSLGPGTSGRETQYF
V gene: TRBV4-1; clone size: .; D gene: .; J gene: TRBJ1-2; CDR3 DNA: TGCGCCAGCAGCCAGGGGGGGGGACTTACCTATGGCTACACCTTC; CDR3 protein: CASSQGGGLTYGYTF
V gene: TRBV29-1; clone size: .; D gene: TRBD1; J gene: TRBJ1-1; CDR3 DNA: TGCAGCGTTGTCGGGACAGGGGGCGGTCGGACTGAAGCTTTCTTT; CDR3 protein: CSVVGTGGGRTEAFF
V gene: TRBV11-2; clone size: once; D gene: TRBD1; J gene: TRBJ1-2; CDR3 DNA: TGTGCCAGCAGCTTCGACAGGGGGGACTATGGCTACACCTTC; CDR3 protein: CASSFDRGDYGYTF
V gene: TRBV25-1; clone size: .; D gene: TRBD1; J gene: TRBJ2-2; CDR3 DNA: TGTGCCAGCAGTCACCGGGACAGGGGATACACCGGGGAGCTGTTTTTT; CDR3 protein: CASSHRDRGYTGELFF
V gene: TRBV5-1; clone size: .; D gene: .; J gene: TRBJ1-2; CDR3 DNA: TGCGCCAGCAGCTCAACAGGGAGCTACACCTTC; CDR3 protein: CASSSTGSYTF
V gene: TRBV7-3; clone size: .; D gene: .; J gene: TRBJ1-6; CDR3 DNA: TGTGCCAGCAGCTTAACGTACGGTAGTTCACCCCTCCACTTT; CDR3 protein: CASSLTYGSSPLHF
V gene: TRBV7-2; clone size: .; D gene: TRBD1; J gene: TRBJ1-2; CDR3 DNA: TGTGCGAAAAGAAACACATGTGGGGGACAGGTGAGTGGCTACACCTTC; CDR3 protein: CAKRNTCGGQVSGYTF
V gene: TRBV5-6; clone size: once; D gene: .; J gene: TRBJ1-2; CDR3 DNA: TGTGCCAGCAGCTTGGCAGCGAACTATGGCTACACCTTC; CDR3 protein: CASSLAANYGYTF
V gene: TRBV5-1; clone size: .; D gene: .; J gene: TRBJ2-5; CDR3 DNA: TGCGCCAGCAGCATGGTTGGTGCAGGGGTCGGAGAGACCCAGTACTTC; CDR3 protein: CASSMVGAGVGETQYF
V gene: TRBV24-1; clone size: once; D gene: .; J gene: TRBJ2-3; CDR3 DNA: TGTGCCACTAAGGGGGAAGATACGCAGTATTTT; CDR3 protein: CATKGEDTQYF
V gene: TRBV27; clone size: .; D gene: .; J gene: TRBJ1-2; CDR3 DNA: TGTGCCAGCAGAATGCGGGGGGGGACCTATGGCTACACCTTC; CDR3 protein: CASRMRGGTYGYTF
V gene: TRBV6-5; clone size: .; D gene: .; J gene: TRBJ1-2; CDR3 DNA: TGTGCCAGCAGTTACAGGACAGCTAATGGCTACACCTTC; CDR3 protein: CASSYRTANGYTF
V gene: TRBV12-3/TRBV12-4; clone size: .; D gene: .; J gene: TRBJ1-6; CDR3 DNA: TGTGCCAGCAGTTTACGGTTGAATTCACCCCTCCACTTT; CDR3 protein: CASSLRLNSPLHF
V gene: TRBV5-6; clone size: .; D gene: .; J gene: TRBJ1-6; CDR3 DNA: TGTGCCAGCAGCCCCCGGGAACGTCCTTATTCACCCCTCCACTTT; CDR3 protein: CASSPRERPYSPLHF